What follows are 16 T cell receptor beta chains derived from one specimen sequenced in a study of lymphopenia after photon versus proton radiotherapy. TCRdb's table, derived via immunoSEQ multiplex PCR, lists solely in-frame clones and lacks some. Of more than 10,000 clones in the sample, around 89% were seen once. Specimen: peripheral blood, collected from a patient treated with photon-based radiotherapy. The receptor source for this set is a man in his 60s with pancreatic cancer.

The V call is TRBV9, the J call TRBJ2-5, with 7 bases lining up with TRBD1. Trimming took 4 bases from V and 4 from J; bases not matched to a gene: 10. The CDR3 has 15 residues. CDR1 is SGDLS and CDR2 is YYNGEE in the germline V gene. The CDR3 is CASSLQGGRVETQYF. CDR3 DNA sequence: TGTGCCAGCAGCCTCCAAGGGGGCCGGGTAGAGACCCAGTACTTC.

The V call is TRBV4-3, the J call TRBJ1-2; weak D call: TRBD1 (5 bases). Germline V CDR1 and CDR2: LGHNA, YSLEER. The CDR3 covers 16 residues. V gave up 3 bases and J gave up 2 bases, with 16 bases separating them. CDR3 nucleotide sequence: TGCGCCAGCAGCCACACCGTATCCGAGGGGAACTATGGCTACACCTTC. As protein: CASSHTVSEGNYGYTF.

This chain links TRBV6-5 with TRBJ1-3; D gene uncertain. There are 12 residues in the CDR3. The V gene lost 8 bases and the J gene lost 0 bases, with 5 bases spanning the gap. The germline CDR1 and CDR2 sequences are MNHEY and SVGAGI. CDR3 DNA: TGTGCCAGCCGGAGCTCTGGAAACACCATATATTTT. Translating it yields CASRSSGNTIYF.

This clone was recorded once. The chain carries TRBV5-4 and TRBJ2-5, with 8 positions matching TRBD2. This CDR3 comprises 13 residues. The V gene end was trimmed by 6 bases and the J gene end by 3 bases; junction bases not matched to a gene: 4. Germline V gene data show CDR1 as SGHNT and CDR2 as YYREEE (reference sequence). The CDR3 DNA reads TGTGCCAGCACCCAAGCGGGGGAAGAGACCCAGTACTTC. The encoded protein is CASTQAGEETQYF.

The V gene is TRBV5-1, the J gene TRBJ1-2; D might be TRBD1 (5 bases). Germline-derived CDR1 and CDR2 are SGHRS and YFSETQ. The V gene lost 4 bases and the J gene lost 2 bases, with 18 bases spanning the gap. The CDR3 totals 16 residues. The CDR3 DNA follows: TGCGCCAGCAGCGGAGGCTACCTCCGGGACAACTATGGCTACACCTTC. Amino acids: CASSGGYLRDNYGYTF.

The chain joins TRBV6-5 to TRBJ1-6; D is unclear. The CDR3 extends over 16 amino acids. The V end was cut by 6 bases, the J end by 5 bases, with 17 bases between. The germline V gene has CDR1 MNHEY and CDR2 SVGAGI. The CDR3 nucleotides are TGTGCCAGCAGCTACGTCTCACAACCAAATAATTCACCCCTCCACTTT. It is translated as CASSYVSQPNNSPLHF.

This clone was observed a handful of times. V gene TRBV7-9 combines with J gene TRBJ2-2; D is unclear. V shed 2 bases and J shed 6 bases, with 10 bases lying between them. CDR3 length: 14 residues. Germline V gene data show CDR1 as SEHNR and CDR2 as FQNEAQ (reference sequence). The CDR3 reads CASSLWLVAGELFF. CDR3 coding DNA: TGTGCCAGCAGCTTATGGCTAGTGGCCGGGGAGCTGTTTTTT.

The chain has TRBV7-9 and TRBJ2-2, with 7 bases that match TRBD2. Germline V gene data show CDR1 as SEHNR and CDR2 as FQNEAQ (reference sequence). The CDR3 runs to 18 residues. With 10 bases clipped from V and 1 base from J, the junction kept 18 bases outside the gene matches. CDR3: CATVSRRGRNVNTGELFF. CDR3 DNA sequence: TGTGCCACCGTTAGTAGGCGGGGGAGAAATGTGAACACCGGGGAGCTGTTTTTT. Full variable domain (rest looked up from reference TRBV7-9 and TRBJ2-2): DTGVSQNPRHKITKRGQNVTFRCDPISEHNRLYWYRQTLGQGPEFLTYFQNEAQLEKSRLLSDRFSAERPKGSFSTLEIQRTEQGDSAMYLCATVSRRGRNVNTGELFFGEGSRLTVL.

The rearrangement joins TRBV29-1 to TRBJ2-7; the D is unclear. The germline CDR1 and CDR2 sequences are SQVTM and ANQGSEA. Trimming removed 4 bases at V and 2 bases at J, with 15 bases between. The CDR3 runs 14 residues. CDR3 DNA sequence: TGCAGCGTTGGAACCAGACAAATGCCCTACGAGCAGTACTTC. Protein: CSVGTRQMPYEQYF.

This chain links TRBV6-6 with TRBJ1-4; D is possibly TRBD1 (5 bases). CDR1 is MNHNY and CDR2 is SVGAGI in the germline V gene (reference sequence). CDR3 size: 16 residues. Deletions cut 8 bases from V and 8 bases from J, with 24 bases between. The CDR3 DNA is TGTGCCAGCGAATATGGGCCCCGGGGACGGATCGAAAAACTGTTTTTT. Its protein is CASEYGPRGRIEKLFF.

The chain uses TRBV5-1 and TRBJ2-1; D might be TRBD1 (5 bases). This CDR3 is 12 amino acids long. Germline-derived CDR1 and CDR2 are SGHRS and YFSETQ. With 4 bases removed from V and 7 bases from J, the gap between germline ends came to 9 bases. CDR3 amino acids: CASSIQENEQFF. CDR3 bases: TGCGCCAGCAGCATACAGGAGAATGAGCAGTTCTTC. The variable domain in full, with the rest retrieved from reference TRBV5-1 and TRBJ2-1, is KAGVTQTPRYLIKTRGQQVTLSCSPISGHRSVSWYQQTPGQGLQFLFEYFSETQRNKGNFPGRFSGRQFSNSRSEMNVSTLELGDSALYLCASSIQENEQFFGPGTRLTVL.

This chain uses TRBV4-3 with TRBJ2-3; TRBD1 might be the D (6 bases). CDR1 and CDR2 from the germline V gene are LGHNA and YSLEER. V shed 3 bases and J shed 1 base, with 14 bases lying between them. CDR3 length equals 16 residues. The CDR3 DNA follows: TGCGCCAGCAGCCAGGCCAGGCGGACAGGCACAGATACGCAGTATTTT. Amino acid sequence: CASSQARRTGTDTQYF.

The rearrangement joins TRBV30 to TRBJ2-5; 10 bases match TRBD1. The V segment lost 1 base and the J segment 4 bases; nucleotides outside the gene matches: 3. The CDR3 is 14 residues long. CDR1 and CDR2 from the germline V gene are GTSNPN and SVGIG (reference sequence). The CDR3 region has the DNA TGTGCCTGGAGTGGACAGGGGGCGCGAGAGACCCAGTACTTC. This codes for CAWSGQGARETQYF.

Only one count was recorded for this clone. V gene TRBV30 combines with J gene TRBJ2-1; 9 positions match TRBD1. CDR1 GTSNPN and CDR2 SVGIG come from the germline V gene (reference sequence). J lost 10 bases, V lost 7 bases, and 8 bases had no gene match. The CDR3 has 12 amino acids. CDR3 bases: TGTGCCTCCGGGACAGGGCGGAGGGAGCAGTTCTTC. Translated: CASGTGRREQFF.

The rearrangement joins TRBV6-1 to TRBJ1-5; TRBD1 matches at 8 bases. This CDR3 has 17 amino acids. Germline CDR1 MNHNS, CDR2 SASEGT. V lost 4 bases, J lost 3 bases, and 11 bases stayed unmatched. The CDR3 DNA follows: TGTGCCAGCAGTGGAGCTACAGGGGGATTGGTCAATCAGCCCCAGCATTTT. It yields the protein CASSGATGGLVNQPQHF.

The chain uses TRBV29-1 and TRBJ1-2, with a weak D call TRBD1 (5 bases). Germline CDR1 reads SQVTM; CDR2 reads ANQGSEA. CDR3 length: 14 amino acids. The V end lost 2 bases, the J end lost 7 bases, and 17 bases lay between the germline ends. Here the CDR3 reads CSVEMGTRSRGYTF. The DNA of the CDR3 is TGCAGCGTTGAAATGGGGACCCGGTCTCGTGGCTACACCTTC.